This T cell receptor beta chain comes out of a study of blood T cell repertoires in COVID-19. This CDR3 is built from 13 residues. The J segment lost 15 bases and the V segment lost 0 bases, leaving 6 bases of the junction unmatched. The germline gives CDR1 SEHNR, CDR2 FQNEAQ (reference sequence). This clone has just a few counts. The table came from immunoSEQ multiplex PCR; TCRdb's copy has only in-frame clones and leaves some out. In the table there are hundreds of thousands of clones, about 89% of which are singletons. The origin of this receptor is a woman aged 50 to 60 with COVID-19, enrolled during active disease. Sequencing input: peripheral blood. V and J are TRBV7-9 and TRBJ2-1, with TRBD1 matching 9 bases. The CDR3 region has the DNA TGTGCCAGCAGCTTAGCGCAGGGGACAGGGTCGTTCTTC. It yields the protein CASSLAQGTGSFF.